This T cell receptor beta chain was sequenced during a study of graft-versus-host responses after intestinal transplantation. At the level of the study: Anti-thymocyte globulin induction was given to all recipients, followed by tacrolimus and steroids for two to four years. Study conclusions and caveats: Early after transplant, HvG clones declined as circulating GvH clones peaked. There were GvH clones found in recipient marrow, and some of them appeared first in ileum or blood.

The germline V gene has CDR1 MNHEY and CDR2 SMNVEV (reference sequence). V lost 6 bases and J 0 bases, leaving 15 bases between the germline ends. This CDR3 contains 15 residues. Note on this clone: Its antigen remains unknown.

Clones were read by immunoSEQ multiplex PCR, and TCRdb kept only the in-frame ones, dropping some. The sample yields around 77,000 clones, 94% seen once. The gene calls are TRBV27 and TRBJ2-7; D gene uncertain. The source material was unstimulated CD8+ T cells sorted from spleen or lymph node cells, sampled before intestinal transplant. This sequence was found in a human donor who received an intestinal transplant. The CDR3 DNA is TGTGCCAGCAGAGGGATGAGAAGGCACTCCTACGAGCAGTACTTC. Translating it yields CASRGMRRHSYEQYF.